The sample holds a few counts of the clone carrying this T cell receptor (beta chain). Antigen unknown. The data belong to a study of glioma-infiltrating T cells. Study context: Dexamethasone exposure before glioma surgery was limited to six or fewer days. Target coverage was roughly 4- to 10-fold for about a million blood T cells.

Findings and limits, study-wide: Patients with low tissue-blood divergence carried a signature set of shared blood CDR3 motifs. Tissue-blood divergence was below expectation in non-neoplastic patients, above in gliomas.

Using RNA template, CDR3s of TCR alpha and beta were amplified with iRepertoire arm-PCR. TCRdb re-analysed the multiplex PCR reads in MiXCR, keeping a single row per CDR3 protein. The table shows about 400,000 distinct CDR3 sequences, with about 40% occurring only once. Germline V gene data show CDR1 as ENHRY and CDR2 as SYGVKD. CDR3 size: 14 residues. The junction had 5 bases not matched to a gene; V was cut back by 6 bases and J by 6 bases. The TCR was taken from a human donor with low-grade glioma or glioblastoma, undergoing nonglioma brain surgery, or in good health (not recorded which). This chain joins TRBV10-3 and TRBJ1-4; 9 bases align to TRBD1. The source material was glioma tissue, nonneoplastic brain tissue, or PBMCs (not recorded which). The chain's CDR3 is CAIRTDRGDEKLFF. The CDR3 coding sequence is TGTGCCATCAGGACGGACAGGGGCGATGAAAAACTGTTTTTT.